This T cell receptor beta chain comes out of a study of cytomegalovirus exposure and HLA in healthy donors. Findings and caveats of the study: In all likelihood, a cluster of highly shared sequence variants was a sequencing artifact. Later analysis identified several of the most significant clusters that appeared linked to common viral pathogens.

The PCR ran on 60 Vbeta and 13 Jbeta primers. The protocol was immunoSEQ multiplex PCR, while the TCRdb copy is restricted to in-frame clones and leaves out a portion. The sample has 150,000 to 200,000 clones; about 72% are singletons. A note on this clone: Its antigen is unidentified.

This TCR derives from a girl under 18 in good health and CMV-seronegative. Sequenced: PBMCs.

CDR3 sequence reads: CSVGGKLTGELFF. The DNA for the CDR3 is TGCAGCGTTGGCGGGAAACTCACCGGGGAGCTGTTTTTT. The rearrangement links TRBV29-1 to TRBJ2-2; D is perhaps TRBD2 (6 bases). CDR3 length equals 13 residues. Germline V gene sequence: CDR1 SQVTM, CDR2 ANQGSEA. V was clipped by 4 bases and J by 4 bases, with 10 bases between them.